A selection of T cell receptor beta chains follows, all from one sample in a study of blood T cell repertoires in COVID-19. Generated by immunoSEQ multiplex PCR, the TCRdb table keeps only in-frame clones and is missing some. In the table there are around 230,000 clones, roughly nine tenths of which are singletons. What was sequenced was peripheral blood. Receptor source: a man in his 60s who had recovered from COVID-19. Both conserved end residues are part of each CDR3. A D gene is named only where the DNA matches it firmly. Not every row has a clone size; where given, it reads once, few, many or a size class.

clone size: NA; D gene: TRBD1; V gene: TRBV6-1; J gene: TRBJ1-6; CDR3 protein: CASSANPTGVSNSPLHF; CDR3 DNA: TGTGCCAGCAGTGCCAACCCGACAGGGGTCAGTAATTCACCCCTCCACTTT
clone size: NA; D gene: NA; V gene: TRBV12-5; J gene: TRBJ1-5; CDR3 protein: CASAPAGGINQPQHF; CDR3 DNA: TGTGCTAGTGCCCCTGCCGGGGGTATCAATCAGCCCCAGCATTTT
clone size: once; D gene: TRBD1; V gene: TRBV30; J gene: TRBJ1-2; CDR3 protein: CAWSGPGGYYGYTF; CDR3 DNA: TGTGCCTGGAGTGGGCCAGGGGGATACTATGGCTACACCTTC
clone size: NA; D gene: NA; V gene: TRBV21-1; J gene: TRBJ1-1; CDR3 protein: CASSKVRTGTEAFF; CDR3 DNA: TGTGCCAGCAGCAAAGTGAGGACAGGGACTGAAGCTTTCTTT
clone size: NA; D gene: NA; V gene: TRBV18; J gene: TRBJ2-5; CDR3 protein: CASSNNAQETQYF; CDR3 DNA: TGTGCCAGCTCCAACAACGCTCAAGAGACCCAGTACTTC
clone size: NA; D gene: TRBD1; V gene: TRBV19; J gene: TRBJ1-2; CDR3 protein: CASKLDRDGYTF; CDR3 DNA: TGTGCCAGTAAGTTGGACAGGGATGGCTACACCTTC
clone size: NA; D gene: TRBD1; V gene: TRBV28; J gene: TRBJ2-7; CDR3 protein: CASSLFPGTGPYEQYF; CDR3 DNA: TGTGCCAGCAGTTTATTCCCGGGGACAGGGCCCTACGAGCAGTACTTC
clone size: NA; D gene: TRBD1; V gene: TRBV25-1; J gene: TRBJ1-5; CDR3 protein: CASSEYRSGGQPQHF; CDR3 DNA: TGTGCCAGCAGTGAATATCGGTCAGGGGGCCAGCCCCAGCATTTT
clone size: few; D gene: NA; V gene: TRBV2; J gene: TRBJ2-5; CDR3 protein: CASSAGRGWETQYF; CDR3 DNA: TGTGCCAGCAGTGCGGGAAGGGGGTGGGAGACCCAGTACTTC
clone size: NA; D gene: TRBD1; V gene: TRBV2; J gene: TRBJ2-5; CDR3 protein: CASEGQEEETQYF; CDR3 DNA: TGTGCCAGCGAGGGACAGGAGGAAGAGACCCAGTACTTC
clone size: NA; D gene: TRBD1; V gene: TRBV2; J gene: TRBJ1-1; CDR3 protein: CASREDRGTEAFF; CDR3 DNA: TGTGCCAGCAGAGAGGACAGGGGCACTGAAGCTTTCTTT
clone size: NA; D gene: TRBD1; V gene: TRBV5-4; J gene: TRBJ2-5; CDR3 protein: CASSLVEGAGETQYF; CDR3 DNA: TGTGCCAGCAGCTTGGTTGAGGGGGCAGGGGAGACCCAGTACTTC
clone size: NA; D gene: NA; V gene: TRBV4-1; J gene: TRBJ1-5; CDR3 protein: CASSQDLLAGYSNQPQHF; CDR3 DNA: TGCGCCAGCAGCCAAGACCTCCTCGCAGGGTATAGCAATCAGCCCCAGCATTTT
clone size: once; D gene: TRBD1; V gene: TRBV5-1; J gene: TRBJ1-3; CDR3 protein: CASSTGTGGNTIYF; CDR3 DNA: TGCGCCAGCAGCACCGGGACAGGGGGAAACACCATATATTTT
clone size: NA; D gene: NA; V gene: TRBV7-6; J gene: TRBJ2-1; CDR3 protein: CASSLVGGGEQFF; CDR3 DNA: TGTGCCAGCAGCTTAGTCGGGGGTGGTGAGCAGTTCTTC
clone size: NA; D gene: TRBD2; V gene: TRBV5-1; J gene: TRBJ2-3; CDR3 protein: CASSLGLAGAGTQYF; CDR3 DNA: TGCGCCAGCAGCTTGGGACTAGCGGGAGCCGGTACGCAGTATTTT
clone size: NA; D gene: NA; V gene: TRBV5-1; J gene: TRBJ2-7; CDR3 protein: CASRPTTVTYEQYF; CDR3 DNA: TGCGCCAGCAGACCAACGACAGTAACCTACGAGCAGTACTTC
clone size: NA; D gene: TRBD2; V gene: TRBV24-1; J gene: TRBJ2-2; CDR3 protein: CATRASRGVTGELFF; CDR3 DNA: TGTGCCACCCGAGCATCTCGGGGGGTGACCGGGGAGCTGTTTTTT
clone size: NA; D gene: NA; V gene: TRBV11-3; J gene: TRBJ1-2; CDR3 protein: CASSFDYSRRGVSNYGYTF; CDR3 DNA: TGTGCCAGCAGCTTCGACTATTCCAGGAGGGGCGTTTCTAACTATGGCTACACCTTC
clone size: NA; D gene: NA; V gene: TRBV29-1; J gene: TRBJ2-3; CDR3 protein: CSVARGLTDTQYF; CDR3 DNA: TGCAGCGTTGCGCGGGGCCTCACAGATACGCAGTATTTT
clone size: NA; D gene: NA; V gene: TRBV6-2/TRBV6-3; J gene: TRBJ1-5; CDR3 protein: CASSKYNQPQHF; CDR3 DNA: TGTGCCAGCAGCAAATACAATCAGCCCCAGCATTTT
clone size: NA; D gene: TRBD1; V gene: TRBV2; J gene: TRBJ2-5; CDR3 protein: CASSGRTGHQETQYF; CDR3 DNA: TGTGCCAGCAGTGGGAGGACAGGACATCAAGAGACCCAGTACTTC
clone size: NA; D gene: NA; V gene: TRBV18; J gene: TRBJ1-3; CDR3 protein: CASSPPGTNGNTIYF; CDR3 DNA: TGTGCCAGCTCACCACCGGGGACAAATGGAAACACCATATATTTT
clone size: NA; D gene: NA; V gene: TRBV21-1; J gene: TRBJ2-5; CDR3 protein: CASSKVASGGRETQYF; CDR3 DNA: TGTGCCAGCAGCAAAGTGGCTAGCGGGGGAAGAGAGACCCAGTACTTC
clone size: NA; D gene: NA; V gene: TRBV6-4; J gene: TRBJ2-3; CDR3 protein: CASSPSYRDTQYF; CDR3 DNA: TGTGCCAGCAGTCCCTCATACAGGGATACGCAGTATTTT
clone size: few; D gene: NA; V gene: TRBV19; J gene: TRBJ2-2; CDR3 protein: CASLGRGVGELFF; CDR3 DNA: TGTGCCAGTCTCGGCAGGGGAGTAGGGGAGCTGTTTTTT
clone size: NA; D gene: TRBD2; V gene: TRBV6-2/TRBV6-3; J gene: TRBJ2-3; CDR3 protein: CASSNRLAGTQYF; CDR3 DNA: TGTGCCAGCAGTAACCGACTAGCAGGGACGCAGTATTTT
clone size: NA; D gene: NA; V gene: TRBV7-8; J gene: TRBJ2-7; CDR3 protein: CASSPQVSYEQYF; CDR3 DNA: TGTGCCAGCAGCCCCCAGGTATCGTACGAGCAGTACTTC
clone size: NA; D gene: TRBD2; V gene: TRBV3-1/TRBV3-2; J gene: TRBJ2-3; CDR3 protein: CASSQPRPTSGGGTQYF; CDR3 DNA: TGTGCCAGCAGCCAGCCAAGGCCGACTAGCGGGGGTGGTACGCAGTATTTT
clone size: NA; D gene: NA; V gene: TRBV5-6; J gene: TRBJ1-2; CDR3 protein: CASSLRSLTALNYGYTF; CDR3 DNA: TGTGCCAGCAGCTTACGTTCCTTGACAGCTTTGAACTATGGCTACACCTTC
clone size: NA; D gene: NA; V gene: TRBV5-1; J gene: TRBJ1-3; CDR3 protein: CASSLAGATGNTIYF; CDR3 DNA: TGCGCCAGCAGCTTGGCCGGTGCGACTGGAAACACCATATATTTT
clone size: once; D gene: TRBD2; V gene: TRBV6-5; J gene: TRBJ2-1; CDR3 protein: CASSPLRGGEEQFF; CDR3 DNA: TGTGCCAGCAGTCCTCTTCGGGGGGGGGAAGAGCAGTTCTTC
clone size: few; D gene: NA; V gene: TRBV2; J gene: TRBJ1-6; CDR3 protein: CASSGGGSYNSPLHF; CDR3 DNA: TGTGCCAGCAGTGGAGGGGGTTCCTATAATTCACCCCTCCACTTT
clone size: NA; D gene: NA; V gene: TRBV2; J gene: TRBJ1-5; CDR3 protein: CASSRTLGQPQHF; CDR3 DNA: TGTGCCAGCAGTCGGACTCTGGGTCAGCCCCAGCATTTT
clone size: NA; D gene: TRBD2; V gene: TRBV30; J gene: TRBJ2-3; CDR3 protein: CAWSETSGGDFLYTDTQYF; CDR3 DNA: TGTGCCTGGAGTGAAACTAGCGGGGGGGATTTCTTGTATACAGATACGCAGTATTTT
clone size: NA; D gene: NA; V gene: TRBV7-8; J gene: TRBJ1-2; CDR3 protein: CASSFPREGNYGYTF; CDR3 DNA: TGTGCCAGCAGCTTTCCCAGGGAGGGTAACTATGGCTACACCTTC
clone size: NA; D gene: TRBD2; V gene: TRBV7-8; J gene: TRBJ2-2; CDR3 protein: CASSHRAGLAGGHNGELFF; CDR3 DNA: TGTGCCAGCAGCCACAGGGCGGGACTAGCGGGGGGGCATAACGGGGAGCTGTTTTTT
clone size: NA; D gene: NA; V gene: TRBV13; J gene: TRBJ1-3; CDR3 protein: CASSLWSGSWRSGNTIYF; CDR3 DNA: TGTGCCAGCAGCTTGTGGAGTGGCTCGTGGAGATCTGGAAACACCATATATTTT
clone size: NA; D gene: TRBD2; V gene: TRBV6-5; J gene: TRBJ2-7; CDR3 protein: CASSYFAQRLAKQYF; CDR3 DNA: TGTGCCAGCAGTTACTTCGCTCAGAGACTAGCGAAGCAGTACTTC
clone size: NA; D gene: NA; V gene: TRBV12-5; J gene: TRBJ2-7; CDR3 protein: CASGLIGASSYEQYF; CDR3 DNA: TGTGCTAGTGGTTTGATTGGGGCTTCATCCTACGAGCAGTACTTC
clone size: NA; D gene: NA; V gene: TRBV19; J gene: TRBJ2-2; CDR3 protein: CASSIGPGNTGELFF; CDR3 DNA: TGTGCCAGTAGTATTGGCCCGGGGAACACCGGGGAGCTGTTTTTT
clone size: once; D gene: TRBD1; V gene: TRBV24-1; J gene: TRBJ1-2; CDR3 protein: CATSSPKQGNYGYTF; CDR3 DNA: TGTGCCACCAGTTCCCCTAAACAGGGGAACTATGGCTACACCTTC
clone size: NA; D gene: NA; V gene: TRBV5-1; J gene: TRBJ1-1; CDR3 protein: CASSLEASTEAFF; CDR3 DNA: TGCGCCAGCAGCTTGGAAGCGAGCACTGAAGCTTTCTTT
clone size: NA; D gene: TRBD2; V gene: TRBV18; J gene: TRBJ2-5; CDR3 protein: CASSPPNSLAGGRETQYF; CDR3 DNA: TGTGCCAGCTCACCACCGAATTCTCTTGCGGGGGGGCGAGAGACCCAGTACTTC
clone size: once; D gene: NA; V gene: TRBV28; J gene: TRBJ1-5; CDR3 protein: CAALSRQTHQPQHF; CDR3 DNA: TGTGCTGCCCTCTCAAGACAGACCCATCAGCCCCAGCATTTT
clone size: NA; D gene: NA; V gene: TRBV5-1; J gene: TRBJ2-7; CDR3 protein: CASSPPSRGPYEQYF; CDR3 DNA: TGCGCCAGCAGCCCCCCCAGCCGGGGTCCCTACGAGCAGTACTTC